This T cell receptor (beta chain) was sequenced in a study of molecular identifiers for immune sequencing clone quantification (dated by TCRdb to the late 2010s). Concerning the study at large: For a replicate experiment, RNA from approximately 20,000 or 100,000 naive CD8 T cells was divided into five aliquots, of which four were sequenced. The study was a methods study using CD8 T cells to benchmark molecular-identifier clustering-based TCR repertoire sequencing (MIDCIRS) and TCR RNA copy counting.

Libraries of naive CD8 T cells were built from approximately 20,000 to 1,000,000 sorted cells, with 10%, 30% or 50% of the purified RNA used. Naive CD8 T cells, defined as CD8+CD4-CCR7+CD45RA+, were FACS-sorted into RLT Plus buffer on a BD FACSAria II. To test detection sensitivity, Jurkat RNA equivalent to roughly eleven TCR copies was spiked into samples of roughly 20,000-1,100,000 naive CD8 T cells. Enrichment of CD8 T cells was done with RosetteSep CD8+ T Cell Enrichment Cocktail plus Ficoll-Paque, and ACK red cell lysis came afterward. Trimmed from V: 4 bases; trimmed from J: 2 bases; junction bases lacking a gene match: 2. Via the germline V gene, CDR1 is MRHNA and CDR2 SNTAGT. Reading from cysteine to phenylalanine, the CDR3 counts 15 amino acids. The kept DNA is CDR3 alone, 45 bases in frame from the first base. Overall study outcomes, separate from this receptor: Identical TCR molecules sharing a barcode could cause highly expanded clone sizes to be underestimated. Naive libraries contained spiked-in Jurkat TCR RNA (approximately ten copies' worth), which is not part of the donor repertoire. A single cell's worth of spiked-in Jurkat TCR RNA was reported detectable even among under 1.3 million naive CD8 T cells. Clones above 20 RNA copies held over 99% of molecules in CMV-specific effector cells but under 1% in naive cells. Without barcode sub-clustering, chimeric consensus sequences inflated TCR diversity; chimeras reached as high as 47%. Modeling gave 3 to 3.5 recovered TCR RNA copies per cell versus about ten by digital PCR, implying around 31% capture efficiency.

This clonotype was counted many times. What this receptor recognizes is not known. There are no base qualities to consult, and no much larger clone falls within one base. The library came from PCR. Instrument used: Illumina HiSeq 4000. Preparation of bulk TCR libraries followed a previously described approach, with the TCR primers listed in Table S5. Total RNA was purified with the Qiagen AllPrep DNA/RNA kit. Reads from multiple sequencing runs of the same library were pooled before analysis. From the authors' description of their analysis: Only reads with exact TCR constant sequence were kept, trimmed to 150 nt, and grouped by their 12-nt molecular barcodes. Reads within each barcode group were sub-clustered using a 15% Levenshtein threshold, and quality-weighted consensus sequences were constructed for each RNA molecule. Non-functional sequences were excluded, and lower-count sequences lying one edit away from another sequence were also excluded. On the basis of fitting two negative binomial distributions, barcode sub-clusters with fewer than 20% of the maximum read count were discarded. TCRdb redid the processing of the public reads, applying fastp at Q25 and MiXCR, and retained in-frame beta chains. Under each unique CDR3 protein, matching rows form one entry showing the most common genes and DNA. For this entry, the V and J calls and clone size follow TCRdb and not the study's own pipeline. The sample yields around 70,000 distinct CDR3 sequences; 18% were counted once. Of the sample, roughly 1.4% falls within the top ten clones.

The sequenced sample consisted of naive CD8+ T cells from blood, with Jurkat cell RNA spiked in. What the cell subset or site label conveys for this sample: FACS-sorted CD8+CD4-CCR7+CD45RA+ naive T cells. This sequence uses TRBV6-4 and TRBJ2-2; 9 middle bases align to TRBD2. This sequence was found in a human donor in good health. Some libraries in this study had Jurkat cell RNA spiked in. Here is the DNA: TGTGCCAGCAGTGGGCTAGCGGGAAACACCGGGGAGCTGTTTTTT. Its translation is CASSGLAGNTGELFF.